The sequence of this T cell receptor (beta chain) was determined in a study of blood T cell repertoires in COVID-19. Study details: COVID-19 samples, acute and convalescent, were from the United States, Italy and Spain. PBMCs, B-cell-depleted T cells, or T cells were the source of the cDNA or gDNA that made up the material.

The data were produced by immunoSEQ multiplex PCR, yet TCRdb's version contains in-frame clones alone and is incomplete. This sample has 130,000 to 150,000 clones, with 84% found just once. The V segment lost 2 bases and the J segment 0 bases; nucleotides outside the gene matches: 9. Germline CDR1 is MDHEN and CDR2 is SYDVKM. There are 19 residues in the CDR3. The chain recombines TRBV28 with TRBJ1-3; 11 positions match TRBD1. The receptor was derived from a human donor in a cohort sampled during active COVID-19. Sequencing was performed on peripheral blood. DNA for the CDR3: TGTGCCAGCAGTTTAAGGGACAGGGGGTCTCACGACTCTGGAAACACCATATATTTT. Translating it yields CASSLRDRGSHDSGNTIYF.